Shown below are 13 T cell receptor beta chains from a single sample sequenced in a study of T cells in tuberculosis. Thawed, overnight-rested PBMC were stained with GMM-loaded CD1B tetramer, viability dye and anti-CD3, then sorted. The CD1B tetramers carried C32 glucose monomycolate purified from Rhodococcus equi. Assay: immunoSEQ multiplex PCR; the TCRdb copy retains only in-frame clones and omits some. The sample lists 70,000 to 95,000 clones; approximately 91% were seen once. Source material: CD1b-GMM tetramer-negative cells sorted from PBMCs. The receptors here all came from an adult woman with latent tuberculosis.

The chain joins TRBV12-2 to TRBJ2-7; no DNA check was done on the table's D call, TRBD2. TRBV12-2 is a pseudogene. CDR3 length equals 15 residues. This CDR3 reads CASRHPMGSGNEQYF. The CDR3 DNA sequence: TGTGCAAGTCGACATCCAATGGGCTCGGGGAACGAGCAGTACTTC.

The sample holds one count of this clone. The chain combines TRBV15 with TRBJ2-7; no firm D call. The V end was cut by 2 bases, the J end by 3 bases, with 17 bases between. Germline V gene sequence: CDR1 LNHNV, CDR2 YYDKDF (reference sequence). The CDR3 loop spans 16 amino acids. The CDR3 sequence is CATSRTGLVEGYEQYF. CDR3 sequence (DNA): TGTGCCACCAGCAGAACCGGCCTAGTAGAAGGCTACGAGCAGTACTTC.

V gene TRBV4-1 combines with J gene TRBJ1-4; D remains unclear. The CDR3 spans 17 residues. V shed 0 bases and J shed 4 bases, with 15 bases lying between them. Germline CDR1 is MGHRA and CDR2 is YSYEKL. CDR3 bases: TGCGCCAGCAGCCAAGATCTTGTGTTACAGAGTAATGAAAAACTGTTTTTT. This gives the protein CASSQDLVLQSNEKLFF.

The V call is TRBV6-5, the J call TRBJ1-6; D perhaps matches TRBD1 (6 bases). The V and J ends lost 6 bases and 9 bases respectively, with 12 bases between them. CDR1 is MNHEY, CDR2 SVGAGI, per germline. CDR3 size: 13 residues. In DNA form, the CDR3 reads TGTGCCAGCAGCCTAATCAGGGGTTCACCCCTCCACTTT. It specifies CASSLIRGSPLHF.

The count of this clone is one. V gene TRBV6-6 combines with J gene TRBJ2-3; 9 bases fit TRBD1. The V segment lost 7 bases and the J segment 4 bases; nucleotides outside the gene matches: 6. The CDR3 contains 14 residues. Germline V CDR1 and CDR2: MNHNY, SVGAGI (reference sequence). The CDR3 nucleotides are TGTGCCAGCACGACGGGACAGGGATCAGATACGCAGTATTTT. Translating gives CASTTGQGSDTQYF.

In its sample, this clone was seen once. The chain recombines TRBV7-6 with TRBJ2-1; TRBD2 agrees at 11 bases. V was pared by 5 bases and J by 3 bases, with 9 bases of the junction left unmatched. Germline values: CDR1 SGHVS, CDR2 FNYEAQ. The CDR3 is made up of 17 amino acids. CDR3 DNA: TGTGCCAGCAGCCCGGGACTAGCGGTCTCTATCTACAATGAGCAGTTCTTC. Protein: CASSPGLAVSIYNEQFF.

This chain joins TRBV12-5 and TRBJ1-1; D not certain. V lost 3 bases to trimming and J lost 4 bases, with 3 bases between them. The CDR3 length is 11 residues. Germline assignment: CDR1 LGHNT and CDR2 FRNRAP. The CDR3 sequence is CASGFSTEAFF. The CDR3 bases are TGTGCTAGTGGTTTTAGCACTGAAGCTTTCTTT.

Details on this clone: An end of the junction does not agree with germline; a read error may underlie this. The chain's CDR3 is CASSIAGPNEQFF. The CDR3 bases are TGTGCCAGCAGCATAGCGGGGCCCAATGAGCAGTTCTTC. The chain combines TRBV7-8 with TRBJ2-1; TRBD2 agrees at 8 bases. Germline V gene data show CDR1 as SGHVS and CDR2 as FQNEAQ. There are 13 residues in the CDR3. The full variable domain, with the rest looked up from reference TRBV7-8 and TRBJ2-1, is GAGVSQSPRYKVAKRGQDVALRCDPISGHVSLFWYQQALGQGPEFLTYFQNEAQLDKSGLPSDRFFAERPEGSVSTLKIQRTQQEDSAVYLCASSIAGPNEQFFGPGTRLTVL.

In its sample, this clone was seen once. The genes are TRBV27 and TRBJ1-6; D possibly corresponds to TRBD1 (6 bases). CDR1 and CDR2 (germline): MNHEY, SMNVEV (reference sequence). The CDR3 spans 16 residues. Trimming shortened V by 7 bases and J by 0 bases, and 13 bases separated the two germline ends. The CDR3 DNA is TGTGCCAGCACCCTGACAGGAAGCTCCTATAATTCACCCCTCCACTTT. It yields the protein CASTLTGSSYNSPLHF.

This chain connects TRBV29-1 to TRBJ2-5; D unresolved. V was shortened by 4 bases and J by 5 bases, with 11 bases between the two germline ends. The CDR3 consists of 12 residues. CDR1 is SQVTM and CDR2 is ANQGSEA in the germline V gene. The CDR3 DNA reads TGCAGCGTTGTACGTCAGTTGGAGACCCAGTACTTC. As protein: CSVVRQLETQYF.

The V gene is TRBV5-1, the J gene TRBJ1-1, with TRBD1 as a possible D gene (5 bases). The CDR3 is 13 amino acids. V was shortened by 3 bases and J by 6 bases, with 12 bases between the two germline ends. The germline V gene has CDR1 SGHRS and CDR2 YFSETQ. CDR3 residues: CASSSGDSAEAFF. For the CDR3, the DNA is TGCGCCAGCAGCTCGGGGGATTCGGCTGAAGCTTTCTTT. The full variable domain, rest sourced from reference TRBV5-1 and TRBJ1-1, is KAGVTQTPRYLIKTRGQQVTLSCSPISGHRSVSWYQQTPGQGLQFLFEYFSETQRNKGNFPGRFSGRQFSNSRSEMNVSTLELGDSALYLCASSSGDSAEAFFGQGTRLTVV.

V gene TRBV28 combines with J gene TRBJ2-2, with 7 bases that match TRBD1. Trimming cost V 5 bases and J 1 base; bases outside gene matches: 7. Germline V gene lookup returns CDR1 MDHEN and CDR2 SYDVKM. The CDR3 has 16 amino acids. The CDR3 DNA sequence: TGTGCCAGCAGTCCCTCTTGGACAGGGAACACCGGGGAGCTGTTTTTT. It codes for CASSPSWTGNTGELFF.

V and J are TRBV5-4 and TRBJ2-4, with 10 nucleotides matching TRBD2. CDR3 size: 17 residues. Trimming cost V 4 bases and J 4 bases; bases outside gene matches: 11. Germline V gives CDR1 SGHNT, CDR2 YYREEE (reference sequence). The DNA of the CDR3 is TGTGCCAGCAGCCCCGGAGGGCTAGCGGGGGATAAAAACATTCAGTACTTC. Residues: CASSPGGLAGDKNIQYF.